This record covers a single T cell receptor beta chain. The sample comes from a study of cytomegalovirus exposure and HLA in healthy donors. The repertoire was sequenced with immunoSEQ multiplex PCR; TCRdb's copy has only in-frame clones and lacks some. Of around 120,000 clones in the sample, 88% are singletons; the top ten hold about 1.8%. The V gene lost 2 bases and the J gene lost 4 bases, with 10 bases spanning the gap. CDR1 SGDLS and CDR2 YYNGEE come from the germline V gene. This CDR3 contains 13 residues. The sequenced sample consisted of PBMCs. V and J are TRBV9 and TRBJ2-7; D possibly corresponds to TRBD1 (5 bases). This sequence originates from a man younger than 35 in good health and CMV-seronegative. In DNA form, the CDR3 reads TGTGCCAGCAGCGTGGGCAGGGATTACGAGCAGTACTTC. Translation gives CASSVGRDYEQYF. Full variable domain (rest looked up from reference TRBV9 and TRBJ2-7): DSGVTQTPKHLITATGQRVTLRCSPRSGDLSVYWYQQSLDQGLQFLIQYYNGEERAKGNILERFSAQQFPDLHSELNLSSLELGDSALYFCASSVGRDYEQYFGPGTRLTVT.